Described below is a single T cell receptor beta chain sequence and its context. Original analysis: By means of reference gene primer amplification, nucleated cell counts were estimated. Using immunoSEQ multiplex PCR, the repertoire was profiled, and TCRdb retains in-frame clones only, with some absent. V, J and clone size reflect that table, while D and trimming were determined from the DNA. Of 200,000 to 250,000 clones in the sample, approximately 78% were seen once. This sample is part of a study of blood T cell repertoires in COVID-19. Study at large: Specimens from acute and convalescent COVID-19 originated in the United States, Italy and Spain. The cDNA or gDNA used as material had been derived from T cells, B-cell-depleted T cells, or PBMCs.

In germline, CDR1 is SGHRS, CDR2 YFSETQ. The CDR3 consists of 14 residues. The trim removed 4 bases at V and 2 bases at J, leaving 5 bases unmatched. Seattle cases were enrolled at active infection and followed longitudinally. The genes are TRBV5-1 and TRBJ2-5, with 7 bases lining up with TRBD1. The TCR comes from a woman aged 70 to 79 with COVID-19, enrolled during active disease. The source material was peripheral blood. In nucleotides, the CDR3 is TGCGCCAGCAGCCGAGGGACAGCTCAAGAGACCCAGTACTTC. Amino acids: CASSRGTAQETQYF. Full variable domain (rest looked up from reference TRBV5-1 and TRBJ2-5): KAGVTQTPRYLIKTRGQQVTLSCSPISGHRSVSWYQQTPGQGLQFLFEYFSETQRNKGNFPGRFSGRQFSNSRSEMNVSTLELGDSALYLCASSRGTAQETQYFGPGTRLLVL.